This entry lists 24 T cell receptor beta chains sequenced from one sample in a study of control samples from healthy donors and cancer patients. Using immunoSEQ multiplex PCR, the repertoire was profiled, and TCRdb retains in-frame clones only, with some absent. The profile covers fewer than 90,000 clones, with roughly 88% appearing a single time and around 5.7% taken by the ten largest. The sample consisted of blood. The receptors stem from a woman aged 45 to 65 in good health.

V usage is TRBV3-1 (or the pseudogene TRBV3-2) and J usage is TRBJ1-6; 9 bases are shared with TRBD1. V dropped 3 bases and J dropped 6; count of bases not matched to a gene: 3. The germline V gene has CDR1 LGHDT and CDR2 YNNKEL (reference sequence). This CDR3 contains 15 residues. The CDR3 here is CASSHNRGRNSPLHF. CDR3 sequence (DNA): TGTGCCAGCAGCCATAACAGGGGGCGTAATTCACCCCTCCACTTT.

V and J are TRBV7-9 and TRBJ2-2; D is unclear. Deletions cut 4 bases from V and 7 bases from J, with 7 bases between. The CDR3 sequence is 12 residues long. Per the germline V gene, CDR1 is SEHNR and CDR2 is FQNEAQ (reference sequence). The CDR3 loop reads CASSWGSGELFF. CDR3 nucleotides: TGTGCCAGCAGCTGGGGAAGCGGGGAGCTGTTTTTT. Variable domain in full (rest from reference TRBV7-9 and TRBJ2-2): DTGVSQNPRHKITKRGQNVTFRCDPISEHNRLYWYRQTLGQGPEFLTYFQNEAQLEKSRLLSDRFSAERPKGSFSTLEIQRTEQGDSAMYLCASSWGSGELFFGEGSRLTVL.

The V call is TRBV6-5, the J call TRBJ1-1; 7 nucleotides match TRBD1. CDR3 length: 13 residues. Trimming at V came to 6 bases and at J to 4 bases, leaving 5 bases not matched to a gene. Germline CDR1 and CDR2: MNHEY and SVGAGI. For the CDR3, the DNA is TGTGCCAGCAGACCCCCAGGGGGCACTGAAGCTTTCTTT. Translation gives CASRPPGGTEAFF.

The V call is TRBV5-6, the J call TRBJ2-7, with D perhaps given as TRBD1 or TRBD2 (6 bases each). This CDR3 is 14 amino acids long. CDR1 SGHDT and CDR2 YYEEEE come from the germline V gene. Trimming removed 3 bases at V and 6 bases at J, with 16 bases between. Written as DNA, the CDR3 is TGTGCCAGCAGCTCTGCCGGGGGCCCCCTCGAGCAGTACTTC. It is translated as CASSSAGGPLEQYF.

V and J are TRBV6-1 and TRBJ2-7; 11 positions agree with TRBD1. CDR3 length equals 14 residues. CDR1 and CDR2 from the germline V gene are MNHNS and SASEGT. The ends lost 8 bases at V and 5 bases at J; junction bases unmatched: 8. CDR3 nucleotides: TGTGCCAGCCGGACAGGGGGCGTTGATAACGAGCAGTACTTC. It codes for CASRTGGVDNEQYF.

The chain combines TRBV5-4 with TRBJ1-1; D is ambiguous. Germline CDR1 and CDR2: SGHNT and YYREEE (reference sequence). CDR3 length: 13 residues. Trimming left V 1 base short and J 0 bases short, with 4 bases between. The CDR3 is CASSLFLNTEAFF. CDR3 nucleotide sequence: TGTGCCAGCAGCTTGTTCCTGAACACTGAAGCTTTCTTT.

V is TRBV11-2 and J is TRBJ2-6, with 8 positions matching TRBD2. Germline trimming cut 2 bases from V and 3 bases from J; bases unmatched to any gene: 0. The CDR3 contains 15 residues. CDR1 and CDR2 from the germline V gene are SGHAT and FQNNGV. The CDR3 is CASSLSGGGANVLTF. In DNA form, the CDR3 reads TGTGCCAGCAGCTTAAGCGGGGGTGGGGCCAACGTCCTGACTTTC.

The genes are TRBV7-9 and TRBJ2-6; the match to TRBD1 covers 7 bases. After removal of 5 bases from V and 0 bases from J, the junction contained 10 bases not matched to a gene. The CDR3 contains 18 residues. Germline values: CDR1 SEHNR, CDR2 FQNEAQ (reference sequence). CDR3 region: CASSQRDRVYSGANVLTF. CDR3 nucleotides: TGTGCCAGCAGCCAACGGGACAGAGTGTACTCTGGGGCCAACGTCCTGACTTTC.

This clone was counted once. The V call is TRBV24-1, the J call TRBJ2-1, with D uncertain. The germline V gene has CDR1 KGHDR and CDR2 SFDVKD. The CDR3 consists of 11 residues. Trimming took off 7 bases at V and 6 bases at J, with 6 bases between the two ends. The CDR3 loop is CATSVLNEQFF. DNA for the CDR3: TGTGCCACCAGCGTGCTCAATGAGCAGTTCTTC.

Concerning this clone itself: Other nucleotide sequences from this sample produce the same CDR3. The chain uses TRBV7-8 and TRBJ2-7; D might be TRBD1 (6 bases). CDR3 size: 13 residues. Germline assignment: CDR1 SGHVS and CDR2 FQNEAQ. The ends were cut back, 1 base at V and 3 bases at J, with 7 bases in the middle. The CDR3 is CASSLGDNYEQYF. The CDR3 DNA reads as TGTGCCAGCAGCTTAGGGGACAACTACGAGCAGTACTTC. Looking up the rest from reference TRBV7-8 and TRBJ2-7 gives the full variable domain: GAGVSQSPRYKVAKRGQDVALRCDPISGHVSLFWYQQALGQGPEFLTYFQNEAQLDKSGLPSDRFFAERPEGSVSTLKIQRTQQEDSAVYLCASSLGDNYEQYFGPGTRLTVT.

The rearrangement links TRBV5-4 to TRBJ1-2; the D is unclear. With 4 bases removed from V and 6 bases from J, the gap between germline ends came to 10 bases. CDR3 length: 12 amino acids. The germline V gene encodes CDR1 SGHNT and CDR2 YYREEE (reference sequence). The CDR3 region has the DNA TGTGCCAGCAGCCGAGGATATGATGGCTACACCTTC. It translates to CASSRGYDGYTF. The full variable domain, in which reference TRBV5-4 and TRBJ1-2 provide the parts outside the CDR3, is ETGVTQSPTHLIKTRGQQVTLRCSSQSGHNTVSWYQQALGQGPQFIFQYYREEENGRGNFPPRFSGLQFPNYSSELNVNALELDDSALYLCASSRGYDGYTFGSGTRLTVV.

The chain joins TRBV9 to TRBJ2-5; no clear D gene. Germline CDR1 and CDR2: SGDLS and YYNGEE. CDR3 length equals 15 residues. The V end was cut by 1 base, the J end by 3 bases, with 13 bases between. DNA of the CDR3: TGTGCCAGCAGCGTAATGGGGTGGGCAGAAGAGACCCAGTACTTC. It encodes CASSVMGWAEETQYF.

This clone came up a few times. The chain combines TRBV7-9 with TRBJ2-2; D uncertain. CDR3 length: 14 amino acids. Per germline, CDR1 SEHNR and CDR2 FQNEAQ (reference sequence). Deletions cut 1 base from V and 5 bases from J, with 8 bases between. CDR3 DNA sequence: TGTGCCAGCAGCTTAGGTCAGGAAACCGGGGAGCTGTTTTTT. Translated, it gives CASSLGQETGELFF.

This clone was observed once. The V call is TRBV2, the J call TRBJ1-1; D is uncertain. The CDR3 spans 13 residues. Trimming left V 7 bases short and J 2 bases short, with 11 bases between. The germline V gene encodes CDR1 SNHLY and CDR2 FYNNEI. Written as DNA, the CDR3 is TGTGCCAGCAAACAGAGCTCCAACACTGAAGCTTTCTTT. Its protein is CASKQSSNTEAFF.

The V call is TRBV12-3 or TRBV12-4, the J call TRBJ1-1; D ambiguous. Trimming removed 5 bases at V and 1 base at J, with 8 bases between. The CDR3 sequence is 13 residues long. The CDR3 spells CASSRIQNTEAFF. The CDR3 nucleotides read TGTGCCAGCAGTCGAATACAGAACACTGAAGCTTTCTTT.

This rearrangement joins TRBV7-2 to TRBJ1-4; D call uncertain. Looked up from germline, CDR1 is SGHTA and CDR2 is FQGNSA. The CDR3 is made up of 13 amino acids. V was clipped by 3 bases and J by 5 bases, with 7 bases between them. CDR3 nucleotide sequence: TGTGCCAGCAGCTTCGGAACAAATGAAAAACTGTTTTTT. It codes for CASSFGTNEKLFF.

The rearrangement uses TRBV19 and TRBJ2-7; TRBD1 matches 9 bases. V lost 1 base and J lost 2; bases outside the gene matches: 15. Germline V gene data show CDR1 as LNHDA and CDR2 as SQIVND (reference sequence). The CDR3 length is 19 residues. The CDR3: CASSIVGTGFSAGTYEQYF. In DNA, the CDR3 is TGTGCCAGTAGTATAGTAGGGACAGGGTTTTCAGCGGGGACCTACGAGCAGTACTTC. The complete variable domain, with remaining parts taken from reference TRBV19 and TRBJ2-7, reads DGGITQSPKYLFRKEGQNVTLSCEQNLNHDAMYWYRQDPGQGLRLIYYSQIVNDFQKGDIAEGYSVSREKKESFPLTVTSAQKNPTAFYLCASSIVGTGFSAGTYEQYFGPGTRLTVT.

V and J are TRBV7-2 and TRBJ1-6; D may be TRBD1 (5 bases). Trimming cost V 0 bases and J 14 bases, with 14 bases left between them. CDR1 SGHTA and CDR2 FQGNSA come from the germline V gene. This CDR3 has 14 amino acids. The chain's CDR3 is CASSLAQGVLSLHF. DNA of the CDR3: TGTGCCAGCAGCTTAGCGCAGGGTGTGTTATCCCTCCACTTT.

This chain joins TRBV19 and TRBJ2-1; D may be TRBD2 (6 bases). CDR3 length: 16 amino acids. The V gene's germline CDR1 is LNHDA and CDR2 SQIVND (reference sequence). The V end lost 3 bases, the J end lost 9 bases, and 21 bases lay between the germline ends. CDR3 sequence (DNA): TGTGCCAGTAGTATTCCTCAGGGACGGACTACAGGTGAGCAGTTCTTC. It specifies CASSIPQGRTTGEQFF.

This sequence joins TRBV30 and TRBJ1-2; a possible D gene is TRBD1 (5 bases). The CDR3 is 12 amino acids. V was trimmed by 5 bases and J by 4 bases, leaving 11 bases between them. The germline V gene has CDR1 GTSNPN and CDR2 SVGIG (reference sequence). CDR3 nucleotides: TGTGCCTGGGCCAGGGAGGTCTATGGCTACACCTTC. This codes for CAWAREVYGYTF.

The chain is built from TRBV5-8 and TRBJ1-1, with D unresolved. There are 14 residues in the CDR3. Per the germline V gene, CDR1 is SGHTS and CDR2 is YDEGEE. The V and J ends lost 4 bases and 7 bases respectively, with 17 bases between them. CDR3 nucleotide sequence: TGTGCCAGCAGCCCAAGGACGGGTCCAGTTGAAGCTTTCTTT. It is translated as CASSPRTGPVEAFF.

The chain recombines TRBV5-1 with TRBJ1-4, with 7 bases matching TRBD1. The CDR3 totals 16 residues. V gave up 4 bases and J gave up 3 bases; unmatched junction bases: 9. Germline V lookup: CDR1 SGHRS, CDR2 YFSETQ. CDR3 loop: CASSPTGLGSNEKLFF. CDR3 coding DNA: TGCGCCAGCAGCCCGACAGGGCTAGGCTCTAATGAAAAACTGTTTTTT.

The rearrangement links TRBV6-7 to TRBJ2-3; D gene unclear. TRBV6-7 has ORF status, its function being uncertain. The germline V and J ends were trimmed by 10 bases and 2 bases, with 19 bases remaining between them. CDR3 size: 15 residues. CDR3 DNA sequence: TGTGCCACCTCCTTAGGGCCATTCTCCACAGATACGCAGTATTTT. Translated, it gives CATSLGPFSTDTQYF.

The chain employs TRBV29-1 and TRBJ1-2, with unresolved D. V was clipped by 3 bases and J by 6 bases, with 11 bases between them. The CDR3 contains 12 residues. CDR1 and CDR2 from the germline V gene are SQVTM and ANQGSEA. Here the CDR3 reads CSVEEDFDGYTF. The CDR3 coding sequence is TGCAGCGTTGAGGAGGACTTCGATGGCTACACCTTC.